The source of this T cell receptor (beta chain) is a study of regulatory T cells in long-lasting Graves disease. V was pared by 5 bases and J by 6 bases, with 22 bases between. The CDR3 is 17 residues long. In germline, CDR1 is MNHEY, CDR2 SMNVEV (reference sequence). This clonotype has more than one count but fewer than ten. The authors built TCR beta libraries using iRepertoire HTBI primers and Arm-PCR of CDR3 regions. MiXCR, run by TCRdb on the multiplex PCR reads, gives a single entry per CDR3 protein. This sample yields hundreds of thousands of distinct CDR3 sequences, of which under 20% are seen a single time; 15% to 20% belongs to the top ten. Stated time point: newly diagnosed GD, antithyroid drugs for less than 3 months. PBMC RNA served as the TCR library source. The sample also formed part of further work on T cells in Graves' hyperthyroidism and ophthalmopathy.

The sample consisted of peripheral blood mononuclear cells (PBMCs), taken at new diagnosis, from a patient treated with antithyroid drugs. The TCR sequence derives from a woman aged 25 to 39 with Graves disease. The V and J genes are TRBV27 and TRBJ2-2, with TRBD1 as a possible D gene (5 bases). The CDR3 spells CASSPIRTTIGAGELFF. DNA of the CDR3: TGTGCCAGCAGTCCTATACGGACCACCATAGGGGCCGGGGAGCTGTTTTTT.